Following are 31 T cell receptor beta chains from one sample sequenced in a study of identical twins. Via MiXCR, TCRdb re-called the 5' RACE reads, giving one row per CDR3 protein. Of a few hundred thousand distinct CDR3 sequences listed, approximately 8.8% were seen once; the top ten hold 7.5% to 9.5%. Sequencing input: naive T cells sorted from blood. Receptor source: a woman aged 45-60 years in good health.

This clonotype was detected a few times. The chain carries TRBV5-6 and TRBJ2-1; TRBD2 aligns across 7 bases. The CDR3 has 18 residues. Germline CDR1 and CDR2: SGHDT and YYEEEE. With 2 bases clipped from V and 0 bases from J, the junction kept 11 bases outside the gene matches. CDR3 region: CASSFGSGLVSSYNEQFF. For the CDR3, the DNA is TGTGCCAGCAGCTTTGGTAGCGGACTAGTTAGCTCCTACAATGAGCAGTTCTTC.

This clonotype occurred a few times. V and J are TRBV7-2 and TRBJ2-4, with 8 bases fitting TRBD2. The CDR3 length is 14 residues. J lost 9 bases, V lost 5 bases, and 9 bases had no gene match. Germline V gene data show CDR1 as SGHTA and CDR2 as FQGNSA. CDR3 sequence reads: CASSGSTSVSIQYF. Here the CDR3 DNA reads TGTGCCAGCAGCGGATCGACTAGCGTGAGCATTCAGTACTTC.

The V and J genes are TRBV5-4 and TRBJ2-2; TRBD2 matches 11 bases. There are 16 residues in the CDR3. Germline V gene data show CDR1 as SGHNT and CDR2 as YYREEE (reference sequence). V was clipped by 3 bases and J by 8 bases; unmatched bases: 9. CDR3 sequence (DNA): TGTGCCAGCAGCTGGAATAGCGGGAGGGCCAGTGGGGAGCTGTTTTTT. It encodes CASSWNSGRASGELFF.

In nucleotides, the CDR3 is TGTGCCAGCACCCCCTACGGGACTAGCTCCTACAATGAGCAGTTCTTC. It encodes CASTPYGTSSYNEQFF. The rearrangement links TRBV11-2 to TRBJ2-1; 8 positions agree with TRBD2. Per germline, CDR1 SGHAT and CDR2 FQNNGV. The ends lost 7 bases at V and 0 bases at J; junction bases unmatched: 8. The CDR3 is 16 amino acids.

This clonotype was seen a handful of times. The DNA for the CDR3 is TGTGCCTCCCGACTTTCGGGGGTGACCACTGAAGCTTTCTTT. It translates to CASRLSGVTTEAFF. This chain joins TRBV28 and TRBJ1-1; D is perhaps TRBD1 (5 bases). This CDR3 has 14 amino acids. V was clipped by 11 bases and J by 4 bases, with 20 bases between them. The germline V gene has CDR1 MDHEN and CDR2 SYDVKM.

This clonotype was detected a few times. The V call is TRBV9, the J call TRBJ2-1; the match to TRBD2 covers 9 bases. The V segment lost 2 bases and the J segment 8 bases; nucleotides outside the gene matches: 8. CDR3 size: 15 residues. The germline gives CDR1 SGDLS, CDR2 YYNGEE. The CDR3 DNA reads TGTGCCAGCAGCGTTGGGGCGGGAGGGGGAGATGAGCAGTTCTTC. It yields the protein CASSVGAGGGDEQFF.

This clonotype was counted between two and nine times. The chain uses TRBV18 and TRBJ2-3; 10 bases are a match to TRBD2. CDR3 length equals 17 residues. V was clipped by 1 base and J by 1 base; unmatched bases: 5. Germline CDR1 KGHSH, CDR2 LQKENI. CDR3 nucleotides: TGTGCCAGCTCACCACGGTTGCTAGCGGGAGGCACAGATACGCAGTATTTT. Translation gives CASSPRLLAGGTDTQYF.

This clonotype showed up just a few times. CDR3 loop: CASSNRDTFYNEQFF. Here the CDR3 DNA reads TGTGCCAGCAGCAACCGGGACACCTTTTACAATGAGCAGTTCTTC. The chain uses TRBV7-3 and TRBJ2-1; possibly TRBD1 for D (6 bases). The CDR3 is 15 amino acids. Trimming stripped 5 bases from V and 4 bases from J, with 15 bases between. The germline V gene has CDR1 SGHTA and CDR2 FQGTGA.

The sample holds a few counts of this clonotype. The V call is TRBV5-1, the J call TRBJ2-7; unclear D gene. Germline CDR1 is SGHRS and CDR2 is YFSETQ. The CDR3 has 12 amino acids. V was pared by 5 bases and J by 5 bases, with 11 bases between. The DNA of the CDR3 is TGCGCCAGCAGGACACTTGAAGACGAGCAGTACTTC. Its translation: CASRTLEDEQYF.

This clonotype occurred many times. The chain has TRBV29-1 and TRBJ1-1; TRBD1 is a possible D gene (5 bases). The CDR3 contains 12 residues. V was trimmed by 8 bases and J by 3 bases, leaving 13 bases between them. Germline V gene lookup returns CDR1 SQVTM and CDR2 ANQGSEA. The CDR3 reads CSLRKGHTEAFF. CDR3 DNA sequence: TGCAGCCTCCGGAAGGGACACACTGAAGCTTTCTTT.

The CDR3 sequence is CASSRRPITAGYGTDTQYF. As DNA, the CDR3 is TGTGCCAGCAGCCGACGACCAATAACAGCGGGATACGGCACAGATACGCAGTATTTT. The V call is TRBV27, the J call TRBJ2-3, with TRBD2 matching over 7 bases. CDR1 and CDR2 (germline): MNHEY, SMNVEV (reference sequence). Losses at the gene ends were 6 bases for V and 1 base for J; bases not matched to a gene: 19. The CDR3 is 19 residues long.

The table lists this clonotype with a few counts. The chain has TRBV20-1 and TRBJ2-2; TRBD2 agrees at 7 bases. V gave up 1 base and J gave up 6 bases; unmatched junction bases: 8. The CDR3 is 15 residues long. Germline V CDR1 and CDR2: DFQATT, SNEGSKA (reference sequence). The CDR3 DNA reads as TGCAGTGCTAGAGGGGGGGGATTGGTAGCCGGGGAGCTGTTTTTT. Translated, it gives CSARGGGLVAGELFF.

This rearrangement joins TRBV7-2 to TRBJ1-2, with a tentative D call TRBD1 (6 bases). Trimming pared 1 base from V and 10 bases from J, leaving 13 bases between. The germline CDR1 and CDR2 sequences are SGHTA and FQGNSA. The CDR3 totals 13 residues. The CDR3 DNA is TGTGCCAGCAGCTTAGGAGACAGGTTGGACTACACCTTC. It is translated as CASSLGDRLDYTF.

The chain uses TRBV20-1 and TRBJ2-2; D unclear. V lost 6 bases to trimming and J lost 1 base, with 12 bases between them. This CDR3 spans 14 amino acids. Germline loops: CDR1 DFQATT, CDR2 SNEGSKA (reference sequence). The CDR3 is CSAKKRLNTGELFF. CDR3 DNA: TGCAGTGCCAAAAAGAGGTTGAACACCGGGGAGCTGTTTTTT.

This clonotype has a count of ten or more. CDR3 sequence (DNA): TGCGCCAGCAGCTTGAGCGTCGAAGAGACCCAGTACTTC. Its protein product is CASSLSVEETQYF. The gene calls are TRBV5-1 and TRBJ2-5; D ambiguous. Trimming removed 1 base from V and 3 bases from J, with 7 bases in between. The CDR3 extends over 13 amino acids. Germline assignment: CDR1 SGHRS and CDR2 YFSETQ.

This clonotype has more than one count but fewer than ten. The rearrangement links TRBV19 to TRBJ2-1, with 7 bases aligning to TRBD2. Germline V gene data show CDR1 as LNHDA and CDR2 as SQIVND (reference sequence). CDR3 length: 15 amino acids. V trimming: 5 bases; J trimming: 5 bases; junction bases outside the gene matches: 9. The CDR3 DNA sequence: TGTGCCAGTAGTGTCCTAGCGGAGCAACACAATGAGCAGTTCTTC. Protein sequence: CASSVLAEQHNEQFF.

The CDR3 is CASSPSGGPSYEQFF. CDR3 in DNA: TGTGCCAGCTCACCTTCGGGAGGGCCAAGCTATGAGCAGTTCTTC. The chain couples TRBV18 to TRBJ2-1; 8 nucleotides match TRBD2. Losses at the gene ends were 3 bases for V and 8 bases for J; bases not matched to a gene: 9. The CDR3 is made up of 15 amino acids. The germline CDR1 and CDR2 sequences are KGHSH and LQKENI.

The sample holds a few counts of this clonotype. The chain uses TRBV20-1 and TRBJ2-7, with 10 bases that match TRBD1. Germline loops: CDR1 DFQATT, CDR2 SNEGSKA (reference sequence). V gave up 0 bases and J gave up 5 bases; unmatched junction bases: 4. This CDR3 region has 14 residues. The CDR3 coding sequence is TGCAGTGCTAGAGATATGGGACAGGGGAACGAGCAGTACGTC. Amino acid sequence: CSARDMGQGNEQYV.

This clonotype was picked up many times. The V and J genes are TRBV3-1 and TRBJ2-2, with 7 bases aligning to TRBD2. The trim removed 4 bases at V and 2 bases at J, leaving 7 bases unmatched. Looked up from germline, CDR1 is LGHDT and CDR2 is YNNKEL (reference sequence). This CDR3 spans 16 amino acids. The CDR3 here is CASSRLGRPNTGELFF. The DNA for the CDR3 is TGTGCCAGCAGCCGCCTCGGGAGGCCAAACACCGGGGAGCTGTTTTTT.

This clonotype was observed many times. J is TRBJ2-7 and V is TRBV24-1, with D maybe TRBD2 (5 bases). The CDR3 is 14 residues long. From germline, CDR1 is KGHDR and CDR2 SFDVKD. The germline V and J ends were trimmed by 5 bases and 3 bases, with 13 bases remaining between them. CDR3 sequence reads: CATSVGDGHYEQYV. CDR3 bases: TGTGCCACCAGTGTGGGAGACGGCCACTACGAGCAGTACGTC.

The table lists this clonotype with a few counts. J is TRBJ1-2 and V is TRBV12-3 or TRBV12-4; D remains unclear. This CDR3 comprises 14 residues. V dropped 3 bases and J dropped 8 bases, with 16 bases sitting between them. The CDR3 loop reads CASSFGSGPEGYTF. For the CDR3, the DNA is TGTGCCAGCAGTTTCGGGTCAGGCCCGGAAGGCTACACCTTC.

This clonotype was seen a handful of times. The chain links TRBV9 to TRBJ1-5, with no clear D. Trimming stripped 3 bases from V and 5 bases from J, with 12 bases between. CDR3 length: 14 amino acids. Germline lookup yields CDR1 SGDLS and CDR2 YYNGEE. The CDR3 spells CASSALPKDQPQHF. CDR3 DNA: TGTGCCAGCAGCGCTCTACCTAAGGATCAGCCCCAGCATTTT.

This clonotype was observed a handful of times. The rearrangement links TRBV18 to TRBJ2-3, with TRBD1 matching over 8 bases. V gave up 3 bases and J gave up 4 bases; unmatched junction bases: 0. Germline loops: CDR1 KGHSH, CDR2 LQKENI. The CDR3 has 13 residues. DNA for the CDR3: TGTGCCAGCTCACCGACAGGGGCAGATACGCAGTATTTT. It codes for CASSPTGADTQYF.

Only a few counts were recorded for this clonotype. The chain is built from TRBV5-1 and TRBJ2-2; no firm D call. Germline loops: CDR1 SGHRS, CDR2 YFSETQ. With 2 bases removed from V and 3 bases from J, the gap between germline ends came to 8 bases. CDR3 size: 14 residues. CDR3 bases: TGCGCCAGCAGCTTCCAAAGTTACACCGGGGAGCTGTTTTTT. Protein product: CASSFQSYTGELFF.

This clonotype was picked up a small number of times. The V call is TRBV7-8, the J call TRBJ2-5; maybe TRBD1 (5 bases). This CDR3 contains 14 residues. V shed 4 bases and J shed 3 bases, with 12 bases lying between them. In germline, CDR1 is SGHVS, CDR2 FQNEAQ. This chain's CDR3 is CASSSRQSKETQYF. The CDR3 nucleotides are TGTGCCAGCAGCTCCCGACAGAGTAAAGAGACCCAGTACTTC.

There are many counts of this clonotype. This chain joins TRBV6-5 and TRBJ2-2, with a tentative D call TRBD2 (6 bases). The CDR3 consists of 17 residues. V was shortened by 5 bases and J by 7 bases, with 23 bases between the two germline ends. Germline V gene data show CDR1 as MNHEY and CDR2 as SVGAGI. The CDR3 DNA reads TGTGCCAGCAGTCGACCGAGCCGGGAGTATAGGGGCGGGGAGCTGTTTTTT. This codes for CASSRPSREYRGGELFF.

Many counts were recorded for this clonotype. The chain has TRBV5-1 and TRBJ2-3; D may match TRBD1 or TRBD2 (5 bases each). The CDR3 is made up of 22 amino acids. The germline CDR1 and CDR2 sequences are SGHRS and YFSETQ. The V and J ends lost 1 base and 0 bases respectively, with 30 bases between them. The CDR3 protein is CASSLWSAGVWEDRISTDTQYF. The DNA of the CDR3 is TGCGCCAGCAGCTTGTGGTCTGCCGGGGTTTGGGAAGACAGAATTAGCACAGATACGCAGTATTTT.

This clonotype was observed a handful of times. The V and J genes are TRBV6-6 and TRBJ2-1; the D is unclear. The CDR3 contains 12 residues. Germline lookup yields CDR1 MNHNY and CDR2 SVGAGI (reference sequence). V was pared by 2 bases and J by 12 bases, with 11 bases between. CDR3 sequence: CASSYRLVGQFF. In DNA, the CDR3 is TGTGCCAGCAGTTACCGCCTTGTTGGGCAGTTCTTC.

The rearrangement links TRBV13 to TRBJ2-5; 7 nucleotides align to TRBD2. Germline V gene lookup returns CDR1 PRHDT and CDR2 FYEKMQ (reference sequence). Trimming cost V 7 bases and J 5 bases; bases outside gene matches: 4. CDR3 length equals 12 residues. As DNA, the CDR3 is TGTGCCAGCACCGTGGGGGGGGAGACCCAGTACTTC. Translated: CASTVGGETQYF.

Ten or more counts support this clonotype. V is TRBV7-8 and J is TRBJ1-5, with D unclear. V lost 2 bases and J lost 4, with 6 bases in between. The germline V gene encodes CDR1 SGHVS and CDR2 FQNEAQ. This CDR3 contains 13 residues. CDR3 amino acids: CASSLNPNQPQHF. The CDR3 region has the DNA TGTGCCAGCAGCTTAAACCCTAATCAGCCCCAGCATTTT.

This clonotype was detected a few times. The gene calls are TRBV7-8 and TRBJ1-2, with TRBD1 identical over 8 bases. The germline V gene has CDR1 SGHVS and CDR2 FQNEAQ. V shed 3 bases and J 6 bases; nucleotides not matched to a gene: 9. There are 15 residues in the CDR3. In DNA form, the CDR3 reads TGTGCCAGCAGCTTCCCGGGACAGGCCACGGATGGCTACACCTTC. The encoded protein is CASSFPGQATDGYTF.